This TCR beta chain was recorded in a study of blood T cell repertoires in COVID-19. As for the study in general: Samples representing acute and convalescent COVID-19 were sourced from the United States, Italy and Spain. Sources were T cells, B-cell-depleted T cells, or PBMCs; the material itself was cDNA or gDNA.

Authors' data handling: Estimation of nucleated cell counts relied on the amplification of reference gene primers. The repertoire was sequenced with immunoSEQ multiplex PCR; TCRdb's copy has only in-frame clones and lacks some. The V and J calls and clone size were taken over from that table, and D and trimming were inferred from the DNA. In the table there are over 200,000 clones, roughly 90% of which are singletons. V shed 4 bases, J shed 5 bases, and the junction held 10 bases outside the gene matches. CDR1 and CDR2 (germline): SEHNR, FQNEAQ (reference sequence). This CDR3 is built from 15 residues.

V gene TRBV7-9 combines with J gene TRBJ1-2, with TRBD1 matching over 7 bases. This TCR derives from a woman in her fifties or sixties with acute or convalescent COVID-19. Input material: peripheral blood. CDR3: CASSSRGQGGYGYTF. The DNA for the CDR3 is TGTGCCAGCAGCTCAAGGGGGCAGGGAGGATATGGCTACACCTTC.